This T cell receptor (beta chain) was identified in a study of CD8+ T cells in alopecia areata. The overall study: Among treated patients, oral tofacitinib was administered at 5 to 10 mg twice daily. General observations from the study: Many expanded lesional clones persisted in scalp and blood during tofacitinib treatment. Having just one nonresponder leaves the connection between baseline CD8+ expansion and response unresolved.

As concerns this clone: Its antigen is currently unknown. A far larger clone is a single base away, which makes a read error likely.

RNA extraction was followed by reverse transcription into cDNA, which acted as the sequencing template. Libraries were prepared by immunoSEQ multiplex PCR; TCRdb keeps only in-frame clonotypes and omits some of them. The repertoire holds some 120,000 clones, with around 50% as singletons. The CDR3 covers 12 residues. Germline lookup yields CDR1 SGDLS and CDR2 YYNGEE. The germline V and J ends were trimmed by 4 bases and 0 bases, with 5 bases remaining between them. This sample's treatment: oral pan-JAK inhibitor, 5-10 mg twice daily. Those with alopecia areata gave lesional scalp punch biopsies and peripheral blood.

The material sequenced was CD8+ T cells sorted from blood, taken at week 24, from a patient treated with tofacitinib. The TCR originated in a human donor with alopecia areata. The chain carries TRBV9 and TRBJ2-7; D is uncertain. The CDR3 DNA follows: TGTGCCAGCAGCTCGAGCTCCTACGAGCAGTACTTC. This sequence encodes CASSSSSYEQYF. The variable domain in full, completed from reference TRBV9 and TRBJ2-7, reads DSGVTQTPKHLITATGQRVTLRCSPRSGDLSVYWYQQSLDQGLQFLIQYYNGEERAKGNILERFSAQQFPDLHSELNLSSLELGDSALYFCASSSSSYEQYFGPGTRLTVT.